The entry below describes one T cell receptor (beta chain). Clones were sequenced by immunoSEQ multiplex PCR, and TCRdb holds only the in-frame ones, with some missing. The sample shows 100,000 to 150,000 clones, 75% to 90% of them seen only once. The data were obtained in a study of cytomegalovirus exposure and HLA in healthy donors. Study-level background: According to later analysis, the same platform produced the roughly 120 validation and approximately 700 first-cohort repertoires.

Specimen: PBMCs. The clonotype originates from a woman aged 18-29 years in good health and CMV-seronegative.

The CDR3 region is CASSVRRTDLGGYTF. CDR3 nucleotide sequence: TGTGCCAGCAGTGTACGAAGGACAGACCTTGGTGGCTACACCTTC. The gene calls are TRBV6-1 and TRBJ1-2, with D maybe TRBD1 (6 bases). CDR1 and CDR2 from the germline V gene are MNHNS and SASEGT. Between the trimmed V and J ends, which lost 4 bases and 7 bases, there was a span of 19 bases. The CDR3 sequence is 15 residues long.